These T cell receptor beta chains were read from a single sample in a study of CD8+CD57+ T cells in acquired aplastic anemia. TCRdb independently ran MiXCR on the reads; one entry per CDR3 protein. Altogether about 210,000 distinct CDR3 sequences are present, 34% being singletons, with the ten largest covering around 1.1%. Sequencing was performed on sorted CD4+, CD8+, or CD8+CD57+ T cells (not recorded which) from PBMCs. The receptors here all came from a human donor in good health, serving as a control. The CDR3 runs from the conserved cysteine through the conserved F or W. Fields, in order: clone size, D gene, V gene, J gene, CDR3 DNA, CDR3 protein. A D gene is named only where the DNA matches it firmly. Only some rows state a clone size, as once, few, many or a class for expanded clones.

>many|TRBD1|TRBV9|TRBJ1-1
TGTGCCAGCAGCGTAGATCCTGGACAGGGGCCTGAAGCTTTCTTT
CASSVDPGQGPEAFF
>many|NA|TRBV20-1|TRBJ2-3
TGCAGTGCTAGAGATCCGACGGGGGTCCCAGATACGCAGTATTTT
CSARDPTGVPDTQYF
>many|NA|TRBV25-1|TRBJ2-7
TGTGCCAGCAGTGAATGGCGGGTAGGGGGCGAGCAGTACTTC
CASSEWRVGGEQYF
>many|TRBD2|TRBV7-2|TRBJ2-7
TGTGCCAGCAGCTGGACTAGCGGCCACTCCTACGAGCAGTACTTC
CASSWTSGHSYEQYF
>NA|NA|TRBV10-3|TRBJ1-2
TGTGCCATCAGTGTCAGCGGGAAACGTACTAATGTCTACTATGGCTACACCTTC
CAISVSGKRTNVYYGYTF
>NA|NA|TRBV2|TRBJ1-2
TGTGCCAGCAGTGAAGAACACACAGATAACTATGGCTACACCTTC
CASSEEHTDNYGYTF
>few|NA|TRBV10-3|TRBJ1-6
TGTGCCATCAGAGACGGACCCCCTAATTCACCCCTCCACTTT
CAIRDGPPNSPLHF
>NA|TRBD2|TRBV28|TRBJ2-7
TGTGCCAGCAGCCGAAGACTAGCGGGAGGGTGGTACTTC
CASSRRLAGGWYF
>NA|NA|TRBV25-1|TRBJ2-2
TGTGCCAGCAGCTTGTCTCCGTCAGCCACGGTAACCGGGGAGCTGTTTTTT
CASSLSPSATVTGELFF
>many|NA|TRBV7-3|TRBJ2-2
TGTGCCAGCAGCTTAAGGATGGCCGGGGAGCTGTTTTTT
CASSLRMAGELFF
>once|TRBD1|TRBV10-3|TRBJ1-5
TGTGCCATCAGTGAGTCCACCGACAGGGGAGAGGGGGAGCCCCAGCATTTT
CAISESTDRGEGEPQHF
>many|TRBD1|TRBV7-9|TRBJ1-2
TGTGCCAGCAGCACCTGGACAGGGGATCTGTCTGGCTACACCTTC
CASSTWTGDLSGYTF
>many|NA|TRBV29-1|TRBJ1-3
TGCAGCGGTAGGCTATCTGGAAACACCATATATTTT
CSGRLSGNTIYF
>once|NA|TRBV25-1|TRBJ2-7
TGTGCCGGCTCACCGGGGTGGCGGGGAGGCTACGAGCAGTACTTC
CAGSPGWRGGYEQYF
>many|NA|TRBV15|TRBJ2-3
TGTGCCACCAGCAGAGGGAGTTATGATACGCAGTATTTT
CATSRGSYDTQYF
>many|NA|TRBV9|TRBJ1-2
TGTGCCAGCCTTAAGGGGGGGGGCGACAACTATGGCTACACCTTC
CASLKGGGDNYGYTF
>NA|TRBD1|TRBV9|TRBJ2-7
TGTGCCAGCAGCGAAACAGGGGGCGCAGGCGACGAGCAGTACTTC
CASSETGGAGDEQYF
>many|NA|TRBV18|TRBJ2-7
TGTGCCAGCTCACCCGACTACCCATCCTACGAGCAGTACTTC
CASSPDYPSYEQYF
>many|TRBD2|TRBV9|TRBJ2-3
TGTGCCAGCAGCGAATCTAGCGGGAGCACAGATACGCAGTATTTT
CASSESSGSTDTQYF
>many|NA|TRBV20-1|TRBJ2-1
TGCAGTGCTGGGCCTTTAGTCAATGAGCAGTTCTTC
CSAGPLVNEQFF
>once|TRBD2|TRBV7-9|TRBJ2-7
TGTGCCAGCAGCTTTGGTACTAGCGGGGACTACGAGCAGTACTTC
CASSFGTSGDYEQYF
>NA|TRBD1|TRBV2|TRBJ2-7
TGTGCCAGTAGTGCAGGGGCAGGGGGCACCTACGAGCAGTACTTC
CASSAGAGGTYEQYF
>NA|TRBD2|TRBV24-1|TRBJ2-1
TGTGCCACCAGCCGGGGGGGGGGCCCCTACAATGAGCAGTTCTTC
CATSRGGGPYNEQFF
>NA|TRBD1|TRBV10-3|TRBJ2-1
TGTGCCATCAGAGACAGGGACCATGGGCAGTTCTTC
CAIRDRDHGQFF
>NA|NA|TRBV11-2|TRBJ2-7
TGTGCCAGCAGCTTAGATCTAGGGGGAGGGACCCCGAACTCCTACGAGCAGTACTTC
CASSLDLGGGTPNSYEQYF
>once|TRBD2|TRBV20-1|TRBJ2-7
TGCAGTGCTAGAGGGGTAGCGGGAGCTCCCTACGAGCAGTACTTC
CSARGVAGAPYEQYF
>NA|NA|TRBV18|TRBJ2-7
TGTGCCAGCTCACTCGCCTACGAAATCGAGCAGTACTTC
CASSLAYEIEQYF
>many|TRBD1|TRBV20-1|TRBJ2-7
TGCAGTGCTCCCACGACAGGGGGTTTTTATGAGCAGTACTTC
CSAPTTGGFYEQYF
>once|NA|TRBV24-1|TRBJ1-5
TGTGCCACCAGTGCGGGCCGGGGGCTAGGAAGCAATCAGCCCCAGCATTTT
CATSAGRGLGSNQPQHF
>NA|NA|TRBV2|TRBJ1-2
TGTGCCAGCGCCCGGAGTACTACCAATGGCTACACCTTC
CASARSTTNGYTF
>many|NA|TRBV5-4|TRBJ2-7
TGTGCCAGCAGCTTTCGGGGGACGGGAAACTACGAGCAGTACTTC
CASSFRGTGNYEQYF
>few|NA|TRBV20-1|TRBJ1-3
TGCAGTGCCCAAGTCACTGGAAACACCATATATTTT
CSAQVTGNTIYF
>many|NA|TRBV19|TRBJ2-7
TGTGCCAGTAGTATCGGGGGAGGCTCCTACGAGCAGTACTTC
CASSIGGGSYEQYF
>many|NA|TRBV24-1|TRBJ2-1
TGTGCCACCAGTGATTTGTGGCAGGGGAGGCCCAATGAGCAGTTCTTC
CATSDLWQGRPNEQFF
>NA|NA|TRBV10-3|TRBJ2-5
TGTGCCATAGATGGGGTACAGGGGACCCAGTACTTC
CAIDGVQGTQYF
>many|NA|TRBV6-1|TRBJ2-7
TGTGCCAGCAGTCTTAATGCGGGGGCGACCTACGAGCAGTACTTC
CASSLNAGATYEQYF
>many|TRBD1|TRBV20-1|TRBJ1-1
TGCAGTGCTAGAGAAAGGACAGGGGGCATAGCTTTCTTT
CSARERTGGIAFF
>NA|TRBD2|TRBV7-3|TRBJ2-7
TGTGCCAGCGGGGGGGGGACCTACGAGCAGTACTTC
CASGGGTYEQYF
>few|NA|TRBV30|TRBJ2-6
TGTGCCTGGTCGCAGGGGAAAGGGGCCAACGTCCTGACTTTC
CAWSQGKGANVLTF
>many|NA|TRBV2|TRBJ1-5
TGTGCCAGCAGTCGAGGGGGGAGCAATCAGCCCCAGCATTTT
CASSRGGSNQPQHF
>many|TRBD1|TRBV7-2|TRBJ2-2
TGTGCCAGCAGTGCCCGGACAGGGAACACCGGGGAGCTGTTTTTT
CASSARTGNTGELFF
>NA|NA|TRBV7-8|TRBJ1-6
TGTGCCAGCAGCCTGTCTGGACCGCCCCTCCACTTT
CASSLSGPPLHF
>NA|TRBD2|TRBV12-5|TRBJ2-7
TGTGCTAGTGGTGGATCTAACGGGACTAGCTCCTACGAGCAGTACTTC
CASGGSNGTSSYEQYF
>NA|NA|TRBV7-9|TRBJ1-5
TGTGCCAGCGGCTACGCTGGGGGCAATCAGCCCCAGCATTTT
CASGYAGGNQPQHF
>NA|TRBD1|TRBV6-1|TRBJ2-7
TGTGCCAGCAGAAGACCGGGACAGATTTACGAGCAGTACTTC
CASRRPGQIYEQYF
>NA|TRBD2|TRBV3-1|TRBJ2-5
TGTGCCAGCAGCCCTGGCGGGAGCTGGGAGACCCAGTGCTTC
CASSPGGSWETQCF
>few|TRBD2|TRBV11-1|TRBJ2-4
TGTGCCAGCAGCTCGATGAGACTAGCGGGGGGTGGCAACATTCAGTACTTC
CASSSMRLAGGGNIQYF
>NA|TRBD1|TRBV10-1|TRBJ2-1
TGCACCAGCAGTGAAGGACAGGGGGTTAACAATGAGCAGTTCTTC
CTSSEGQGVNNEQFF
>NA|NA|TRBV29-1|TRBJ2-1
TGCAGCGTTGAAGATCGGGCTAGCCACCACAATGAGCAGTTCTTC
CSVEDRASHHNEQFF
>NA|TRBD1|TRBV25-1|TRBJ1-2
TGTGCCAGCACCTCGGGACAGAACTATGGCTACACCTTC
CASTSGQNYGYTF
>many|TRBD1|TRBV9|TRBJ1-2
TGTGCCAGCAGCCATACAGGGGGCGGTGTCTATGGCTACACCTTC
CASSHTGGGVYGYTF
>many|TRBD2|TRBV10-2|TRBJ2-2
TGCGCCAGTTCTAGCGGGAGGTCGTATACCGGGGAGCTGTTTTTT
CASSSGRSYTGELFF
>few|NA|TRBV7-8|TRBJ1-1
TGTGCCAGCAGCTTCATGCATTTTAGGCCTCCGTACACTGAAGCTTTCTTT
CASSFMHFRPPYTEAFF